This T cell receptor beta chain appears in the sequencing data of a study of blood T cells in healthy people across ages. Whole-study context: Template switching retrieved approximately one barcoded beta molecule for each two T cells. Study observations and caveats: Unsorted PBMCs ruled out conclusive naive versus antigen-experienced comparison.

The CDR3 runs 13 residues. The V gene's germline CDR1 is SQVTM and CDR2 ANQGSEA. J gave up 4 bases and V 7 bases, and 8 bases lay outside the gene matches. There are many counts of this clonotype. Its antigen is currently unknown. Then a second PCR, running about 6 to 11 cycles, was carried out with a sample-barcoded 5' primer and a J-beta primer mix. Each of the cDNA molecules was tagged by a template-switch adaptor with 12 random nucleotides. TCRdb redid the calling of the 5' RACE reads with MiXCR, one entry per CDR3 protein. The table lists 700,000 or so distinct CDR3 sequences, less than 45% of them singletons, with 25% to 35% in the top ten.

Material: blood. The J gene is TRBJ2-5, the V gene TRBV29-1; 8 bases line up with TRBD1. This sequence originates from a man aged 80 or over in good health. CDR3: CSGTGQGGETQYF. In DNA form, the CDR3 reads TGCAGCGGAACTGGACAGGGAGGAGAGACCCAGTACTTC.